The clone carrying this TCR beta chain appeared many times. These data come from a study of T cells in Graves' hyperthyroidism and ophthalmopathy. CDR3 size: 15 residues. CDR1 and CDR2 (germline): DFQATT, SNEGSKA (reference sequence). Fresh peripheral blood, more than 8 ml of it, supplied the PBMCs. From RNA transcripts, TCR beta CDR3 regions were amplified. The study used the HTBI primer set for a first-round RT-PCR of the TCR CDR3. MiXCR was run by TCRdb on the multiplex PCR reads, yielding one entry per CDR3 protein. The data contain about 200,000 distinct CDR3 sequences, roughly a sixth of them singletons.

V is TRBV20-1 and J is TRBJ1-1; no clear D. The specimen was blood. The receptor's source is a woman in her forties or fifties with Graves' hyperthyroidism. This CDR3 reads CNAPSRGSMNTEAFF. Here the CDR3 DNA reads TGCAATGCCCCGTCCCGTGGTTCAATGAACACTGAAGCTTTCTTT.